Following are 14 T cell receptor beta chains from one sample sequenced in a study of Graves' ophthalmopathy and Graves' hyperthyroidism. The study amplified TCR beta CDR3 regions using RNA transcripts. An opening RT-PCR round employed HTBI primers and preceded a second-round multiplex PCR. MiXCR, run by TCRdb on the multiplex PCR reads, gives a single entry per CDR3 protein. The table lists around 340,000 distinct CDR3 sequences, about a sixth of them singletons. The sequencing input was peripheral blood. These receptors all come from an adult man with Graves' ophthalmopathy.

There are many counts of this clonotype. The CDR3 sequence is CAWRHGGAETQYF. CDR3 DNA: TGTGCCTGGAGACACGGGGGGGCCGAGACCCAGTACTTC. The chain couples TRBV30 to TRBJ2-5; TRBD2 matches 8 bases. The CDR3 covers 13 residues. CDR1 and CDR2 (germline): GTSNPN, SVGIG (reference sequence). V lost 3 bases, J lost 5 bases, and 5 bases stayed unmatched.

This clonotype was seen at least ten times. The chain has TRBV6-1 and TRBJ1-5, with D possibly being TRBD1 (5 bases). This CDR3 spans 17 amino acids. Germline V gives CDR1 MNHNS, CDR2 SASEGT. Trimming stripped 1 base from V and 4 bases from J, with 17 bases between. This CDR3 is CASSEGRGREINQPQHF. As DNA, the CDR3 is TGTGCCAGCAGTGAAGGGAGGGGCAGGGAGATAAATCAGCCCCAGCATTTT.

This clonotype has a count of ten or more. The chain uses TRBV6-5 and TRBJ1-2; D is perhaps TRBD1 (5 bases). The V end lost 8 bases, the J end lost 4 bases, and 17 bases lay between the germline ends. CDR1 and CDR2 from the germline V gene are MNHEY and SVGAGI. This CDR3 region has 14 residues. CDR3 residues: CASAISGTSYGYTF. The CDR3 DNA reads TGTGCCAGCGCTATCTCCGGGACTTCCTATGGCTACACCTTC.

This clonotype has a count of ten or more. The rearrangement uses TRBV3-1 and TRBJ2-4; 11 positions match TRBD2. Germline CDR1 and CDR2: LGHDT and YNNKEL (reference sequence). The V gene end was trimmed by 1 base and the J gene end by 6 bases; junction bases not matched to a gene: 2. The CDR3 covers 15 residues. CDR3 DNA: TGTGCCAGCAGCCAAGCACTAGCGGGGGTAAACATTCAGTACTTC. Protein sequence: CASSQALAGVNIQYF.

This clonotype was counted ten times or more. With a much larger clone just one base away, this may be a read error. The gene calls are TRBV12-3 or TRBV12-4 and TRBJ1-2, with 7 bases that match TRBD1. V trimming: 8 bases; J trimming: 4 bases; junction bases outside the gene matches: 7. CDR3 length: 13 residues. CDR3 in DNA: TGTGCCAGCTCAGGGGGACAAATCTATGGCTACACCTTC. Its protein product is CASSGGQIYGYTF.

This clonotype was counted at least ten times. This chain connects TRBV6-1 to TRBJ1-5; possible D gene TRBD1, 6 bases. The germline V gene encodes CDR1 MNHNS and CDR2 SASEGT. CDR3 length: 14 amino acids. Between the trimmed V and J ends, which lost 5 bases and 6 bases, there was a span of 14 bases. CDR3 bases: TGTGCCAGCAGTAAGGGAAACAGGGCTCAGCCCCAGCATTTT. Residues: CASSKGNRAQPQHF.

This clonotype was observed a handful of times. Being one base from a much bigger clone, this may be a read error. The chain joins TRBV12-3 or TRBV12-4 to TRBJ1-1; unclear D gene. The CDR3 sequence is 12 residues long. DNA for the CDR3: TGTGCCAACAGTCCAGGCCCGAAGGAAGCTTTCTTT. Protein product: CANSPGPKEAFF.

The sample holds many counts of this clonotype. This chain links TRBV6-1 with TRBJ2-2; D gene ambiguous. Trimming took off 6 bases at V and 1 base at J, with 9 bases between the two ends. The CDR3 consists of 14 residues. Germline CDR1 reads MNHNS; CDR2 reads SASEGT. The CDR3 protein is CASRGVENTGELFF. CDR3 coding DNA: TGTGCCAGCAGAGGCGTTGAGAACACCGGGGAGCTGTTTTTT.

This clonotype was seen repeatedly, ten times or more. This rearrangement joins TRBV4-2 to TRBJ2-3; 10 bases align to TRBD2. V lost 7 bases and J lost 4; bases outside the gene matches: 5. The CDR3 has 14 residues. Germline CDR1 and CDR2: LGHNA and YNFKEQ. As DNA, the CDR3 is TGTGCCAGCACACCGGGACTAGCGTCAGATACGCAGTATTTT. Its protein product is CASTPGLASDTQYF.

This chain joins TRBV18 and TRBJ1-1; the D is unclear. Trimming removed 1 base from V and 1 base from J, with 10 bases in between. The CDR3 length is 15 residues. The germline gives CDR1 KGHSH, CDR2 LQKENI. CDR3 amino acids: CASSPRQAGNTEAFF. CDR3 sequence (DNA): TGTGCCAGCTCACCACGCCAGGCCGGGAACACTGAAGCTTTCTTT. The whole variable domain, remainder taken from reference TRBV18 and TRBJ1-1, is NAGVMQNPRHLVRRRGQEARLRCSPMKGHSHVYWYRQLPEEGLKFMVYLQKENIIDESGMPKERFSAEFPKEGPSILRIQQVVRGDSAAYFCASSPRQAGNTEAFFGQGTRLTVV.

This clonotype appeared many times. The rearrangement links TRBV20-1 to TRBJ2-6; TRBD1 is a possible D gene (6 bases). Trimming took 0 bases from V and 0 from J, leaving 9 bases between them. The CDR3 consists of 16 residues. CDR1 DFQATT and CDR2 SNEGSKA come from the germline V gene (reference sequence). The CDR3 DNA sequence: TGCAGTGCTAGAGAAAACAGGGCCTCTGGGGCCAACGTCCTGACTTTC. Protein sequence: CSARENRASGANVLTF.

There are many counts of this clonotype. Here the CDR3 DNA reads TGTGCCAGTGGGGGACTAGCGGCAAACACCGGGGAGCTGTTTTTT. Amino acids: CASGGLAANTGELFF. This chain joins TRBV19 and TRBJ2-2; 11 bases are shared with TRBD2. Germline CDR1 and CDR2: LNHDA and SQIVND (reference sequence). The CDR3 extends over 15 amino acids. Trimming took 8 bases from V and 2 from J; bases not matched to a gene: 4.

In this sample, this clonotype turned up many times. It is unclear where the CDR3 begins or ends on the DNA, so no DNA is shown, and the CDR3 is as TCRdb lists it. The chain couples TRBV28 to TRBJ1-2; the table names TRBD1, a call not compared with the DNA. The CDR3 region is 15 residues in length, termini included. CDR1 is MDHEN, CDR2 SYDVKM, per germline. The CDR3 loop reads CASSFFGQGNYGYTF.

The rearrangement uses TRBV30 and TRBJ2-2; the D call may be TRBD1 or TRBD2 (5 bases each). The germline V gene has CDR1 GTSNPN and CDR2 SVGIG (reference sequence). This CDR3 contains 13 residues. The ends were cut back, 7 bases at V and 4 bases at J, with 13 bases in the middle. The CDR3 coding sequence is TGTGCCTCCCGGGACCGGGGCACCGGGGAGCTGTTTTTT. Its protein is CASRDRGTGELFF.